This T cell receptor beta chain emerged from a study of blood T cells in healthy people across ages (dated by TCRdb to 2013 to 2016). Turning to the overall study: Template switching captured roughly one uniquely barcoded TCR beta cDNA molecule per two T cells in model experiments. To track age-related changes in TCR beta repertoire diversity, the study relied on deep sequencing normalized with unique cDNA molecular identifiers. The donors were divided into four age groups: young (average around 16 years), middle-aged (almost 40), aged (about 60) and long-lived (about 90). To avoid experimental bias, donors of different ages were randomly spread across the sequencing lanes. The study analyzed two additional independent replicas of 1 million unique cDNA reads from the same blood draw for two donors, one aged 18 to 29 and one aged 80 or older.

Library generation was performed with 5' RACE. These reads were obtained on an Illumina HiSeq 2500. A second PCR of about 6 to 11 cycles was performed with a sample-barcoded 5' primer and a J-beta primer mix. A template-switch 5' adaptor carrying 12 random nucleotides introduced a unique molecular identifier onto each TCR beta cDNA molecule. Each sample yielded at least 3 million CDR3-containing paired-end reads. First-strand cDNA was synthesized from all RNA with the Mint cDNA synthesis kit, primed by a TRBC-specific oligonucleotide. After uracil-DNA glycosylase treatment, a first 18-cycle PCR used universal primers M1SS and BC2_uni_R on all cDNA. In the authors' own workflow: For normalization, 1 million high-quality reads, each with a distinct molecular identifier, were randomly selected from each sample. Instead of being binned into consensus sequences, reads with shared molecular identifiers were discarded. CDR3 identification, clonotype clustering and error correction used MiTCR with a Q25 quality threshold and the strictest error-elimination algorithm. A nonparametric unseen species model using Euler transformation provided a lower-bound estimate of total TCR beta diversity. The raw public data were reprocessed by TCRdb itself: fastp quality trimming at Q25, MiXCR clonotype calling, in-frame beta chains only. Identical CDR3 protein sequences are pooled into one entry, listed with their most common genes and DNA. The V and J calls were not made by the authors but by TCRdb's processing. The sample table shows fewer than 800,000 distinct CDR3 sequences, and about 32% are seen once. Clones ranked in the top ten supply less than 20% of the sample.

This clonotype was counted ten times or more. Its antigen is currently not known. Per-nucleotide qualities are absent, and no much larger clonotype sits a single base away. The study at large found these results: Because donor CMV infection status was unknown, age-related changes in expanded clonotypes were potentially confounded. Observed TCR beta diversity per million T cells fell roughly linearly with age, and a significant reduction was already apparent by age roughly 40. Compared with the aged group, the long-lived group had more naive CD4+ T cells, fewer expanded clones and increased TCR diversity, a pattern suggesting age selection. Estimates of total diversity based on one million sequenced T cells were regarded as lower bounds and as underestimates. Because profiling used bulk unsorted PBMCs, naive and antigen-experienced compartments could not be compared conclusively. A strong correlation was found between observed TCR beta diversity and the percentage of naive T cells measured by flow cytometry.

The germline V gene encodes CDR1 DFQATT and CDR2 SNEGSKA (reference sequence). The CDR3 contains 14 residues, cysteine and phenylalanine counted. CDR3 DNA is the only sequence kept; it has 42 bases, read in frame from the first base. Systemically healthy Caucasian individuals from Russia, around 39 in total and aged about 6 to 100 years, were included as donors. Each donor gave 8 to 10 milliliters of peripheral blood, collected into EDTA-treated Vacutainer tubes. Ficoll-Paque density-gradient centrifugation was used to isolate PBMCs, with at least 7 million per sample. Total RNA, at least 5 micrograms per sample, was extracted from PBMCs with Trizol reagent. Naive CD45RAhigh/CD27high T cell percentages were measured by flow cytometry on a PBMC aliquot from every donor.

This receptor chain uses TRBV20-1 and TRBJ2-3, with an unclear D gene assignment. The sample taken for sequencing was blood. This clonotype originated in a woman at least 80 years old in good health. Donor details come from another sample of the same person, matched by shared clones. The nucleotide sequence reads TGCAGCCAAAAGACCGCGGCTAGCACAGATACGCAGTATTTT. It is translated as CSQKTAASTDTQYF.